This T cell receptor beta chain was sequenced for a study of cytomegalovirus exposure and HLA in healthy donors. The CDR3 is 17 residues long. The germline CDR1 and CDR2 sequences are SGHTA and FQGNSA. V lost 5 bases, J lost 7 bases, and 12 bases stayed unmatched. Primers: 60 Vbeta forward and 13 Jbeta reverse. The protocol was immunoSEQ multiplex PCR, while the TCRdb copy is restricted to in-frame clones and leaves out a portion. The table lists 80,000 to 95,000 clones, roughly 71% of them singletons. Sequences were obtained from PBMCs. The chain employs TRBV7-2 and TRBJ2-5, with TRBD2 matching 14 bases. The sequence came from a woman in her late teens or twenties in good health and CMV-seropositive. In nucleotides, the CDR3 is TGTGCCAGCAGCACTACACGGACTAGCGGGGGGCGGTCGACCCAGTACTTC. Amino acids: CASSTTRTSGGRSTQYF.